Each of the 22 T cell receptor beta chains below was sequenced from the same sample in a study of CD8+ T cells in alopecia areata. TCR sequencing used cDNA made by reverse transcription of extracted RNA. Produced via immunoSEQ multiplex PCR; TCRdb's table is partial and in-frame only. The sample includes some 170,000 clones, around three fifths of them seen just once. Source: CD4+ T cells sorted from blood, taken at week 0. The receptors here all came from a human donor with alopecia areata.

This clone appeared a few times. The CDR3 spells CASSRDRVNGYTF. In nucleotides, the CDR3 is TGTGCCAGCAGCCGGGACAGGGTAAATGGCTACACCTTC. The V gene is TRBV5-6, the J gene TRBJ1-2; 9 bases map to TRBD1. Unmatched junction bases numbered 4, after V lost 4 bases and J lost 6 bases. CDR1 SGHDT and CDR2 YYEEEE come from the germline V gene. This CDR3 is 13 amino acids long.

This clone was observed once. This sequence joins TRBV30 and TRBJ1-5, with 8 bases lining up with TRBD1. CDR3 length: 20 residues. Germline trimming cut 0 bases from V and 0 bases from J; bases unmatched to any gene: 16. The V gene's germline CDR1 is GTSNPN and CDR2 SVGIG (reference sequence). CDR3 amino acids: CAWSVTRTGRFGDSNQPQHF. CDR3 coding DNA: TGTGCCTGGAGTGTAACCCGGACAGGGAGGTTTGGGGATAGCAATCAGCCCCAGCATTTT.

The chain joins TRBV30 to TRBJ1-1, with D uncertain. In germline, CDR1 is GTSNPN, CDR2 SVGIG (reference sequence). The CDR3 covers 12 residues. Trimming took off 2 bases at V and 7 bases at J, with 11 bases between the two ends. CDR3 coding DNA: TGTGCCTGGAGTATTAAAACCGTTGAAGCTTTCTTT. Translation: CAWSIKTVEAFF.

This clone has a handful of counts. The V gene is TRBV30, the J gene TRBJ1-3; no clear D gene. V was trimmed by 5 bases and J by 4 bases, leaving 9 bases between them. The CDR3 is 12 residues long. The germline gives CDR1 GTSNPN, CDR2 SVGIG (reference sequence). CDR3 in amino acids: CAWDPQGNTIYF. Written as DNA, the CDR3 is TGTGCCTGGGACCCACAGGGAAACACCATATATTTT.

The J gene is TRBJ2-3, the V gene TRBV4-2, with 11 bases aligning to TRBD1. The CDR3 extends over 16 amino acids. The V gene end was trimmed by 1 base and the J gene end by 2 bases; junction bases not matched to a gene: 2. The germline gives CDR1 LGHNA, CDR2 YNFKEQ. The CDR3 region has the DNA TGTGCCAGCAGCCAAGGGACAGGGGGCAACACAGATACGCAGTATTTT. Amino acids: CASSQGTGGNTDTQYF.

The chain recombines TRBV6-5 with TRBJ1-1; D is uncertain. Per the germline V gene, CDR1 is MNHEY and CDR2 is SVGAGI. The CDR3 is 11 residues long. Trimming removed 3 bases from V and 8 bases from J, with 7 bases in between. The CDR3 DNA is TGTGCCAGCAGTTATATGGAGGAAGCTTTCTTT. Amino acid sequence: CASSYMEEAFF.

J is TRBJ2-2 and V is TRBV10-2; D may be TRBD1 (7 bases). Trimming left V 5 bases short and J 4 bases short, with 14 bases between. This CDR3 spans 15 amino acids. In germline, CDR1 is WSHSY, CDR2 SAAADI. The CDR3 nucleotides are TGCGCCAGCAGTCTCGGCAGGGGGGCCACCGGGGAGCTGTTTTTT. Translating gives CASSLGRGATGELFF.

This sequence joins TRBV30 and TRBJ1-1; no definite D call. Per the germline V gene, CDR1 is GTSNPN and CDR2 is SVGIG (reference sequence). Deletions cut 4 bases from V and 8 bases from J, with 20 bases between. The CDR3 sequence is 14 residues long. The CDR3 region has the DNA TGTGCCTGGAAATTTTCCCGGATTGCGTTAGAAGCTTTCTTT. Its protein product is CAWKFSRIALEAFF.

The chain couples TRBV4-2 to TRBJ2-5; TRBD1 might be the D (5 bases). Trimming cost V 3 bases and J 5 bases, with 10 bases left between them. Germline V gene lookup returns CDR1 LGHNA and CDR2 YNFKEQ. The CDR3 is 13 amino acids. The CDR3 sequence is CASSQQGAETQYF. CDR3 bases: TGTGCCAGCAGCCAGCAGGGTGCCGAGACCCAGTACTTC.

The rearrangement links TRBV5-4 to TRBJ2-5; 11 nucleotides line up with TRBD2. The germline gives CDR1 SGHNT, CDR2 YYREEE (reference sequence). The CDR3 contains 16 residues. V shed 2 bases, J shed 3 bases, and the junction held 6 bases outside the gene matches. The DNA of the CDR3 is TGTGCCAGCAGCTTCCTAGCGGGGGGAAGGAAAGAGACCCAGTACTTC. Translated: CASSFLAGGRKETQYF. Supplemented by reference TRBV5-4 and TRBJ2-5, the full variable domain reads ETGVTQSPTHLIKTRGQQVTLRCSSQSGHNTVSWYQQALGQGPQFIFQYYREEENGRGNFPPRFSGLQFPNYSSELNVNALELDDSALYLCASSFLAGGRKETQYFGPGTRLLVL.

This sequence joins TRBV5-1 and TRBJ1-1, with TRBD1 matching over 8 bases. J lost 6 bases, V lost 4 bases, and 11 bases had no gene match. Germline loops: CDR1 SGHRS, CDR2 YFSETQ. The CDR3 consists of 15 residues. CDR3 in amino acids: CASSVAGQGSAEAFF. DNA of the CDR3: TGCGCCAGCAGCGTGGCAGGACAGGGATCAGCTGAAGCTTTCTTT.

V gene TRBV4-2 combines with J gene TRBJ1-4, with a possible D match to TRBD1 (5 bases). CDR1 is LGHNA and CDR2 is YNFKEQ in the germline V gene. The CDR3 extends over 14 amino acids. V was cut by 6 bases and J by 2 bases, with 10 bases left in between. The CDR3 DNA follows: TGTGCCAGCAGTAACAGGAGGACTAATGAAAAACTGTTTTTT. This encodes CASSNRRTNEKLFF.

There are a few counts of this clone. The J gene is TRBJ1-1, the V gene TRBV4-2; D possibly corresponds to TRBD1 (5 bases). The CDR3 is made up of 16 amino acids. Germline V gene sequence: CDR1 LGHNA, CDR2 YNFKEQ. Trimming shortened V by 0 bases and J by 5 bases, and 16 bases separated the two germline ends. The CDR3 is CASSQDLRGVRTEAFF. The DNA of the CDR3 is TGTGCCAGCAGCCAAGATTTGAGGGGCGTAAGGACTGAAGCTTTCTTT.

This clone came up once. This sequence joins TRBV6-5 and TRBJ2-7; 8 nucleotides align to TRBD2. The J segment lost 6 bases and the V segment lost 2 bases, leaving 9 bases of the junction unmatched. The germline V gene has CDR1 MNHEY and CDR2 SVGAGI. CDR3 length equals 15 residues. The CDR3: CASSYGTAGVGEQYF. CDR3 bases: TGTGCCAGCAGTTACGGTACAGCGGGGGTGGGCGAGCAGTACTTC.

CDR3 nucleotides: TGCAGTGCTAGGGGTCTTGGTACGCAGTATTTT. Residues: CSARGLGTQYF. The chain has TRBV20-1 and TRBJ2-3; no reliable D call. From germline, CDR1 is DFQATT and CDR2 SNEGSKA (reference sequence). The V end lost 3 bases, the J end lost 8 bases, and 9 bases lay between the germline ends. The CDR3 has 11 residues.

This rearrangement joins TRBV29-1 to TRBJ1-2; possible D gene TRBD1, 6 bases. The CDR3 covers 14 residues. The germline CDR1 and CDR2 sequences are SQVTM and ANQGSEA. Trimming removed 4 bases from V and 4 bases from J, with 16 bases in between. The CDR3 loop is CSVAGWEGGYGYTF. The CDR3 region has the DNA TGCAGCGTTGCCGGGTGGGAAGGGGGCTATGGCTACACCTTC.

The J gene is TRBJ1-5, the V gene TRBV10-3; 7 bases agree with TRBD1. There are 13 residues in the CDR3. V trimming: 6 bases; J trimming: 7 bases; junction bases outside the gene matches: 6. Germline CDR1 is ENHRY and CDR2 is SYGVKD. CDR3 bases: TGTGCCATCAGCACAGGGGTTGGCCAGCCCCAGCATTTT. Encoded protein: CAISTGVGQPQHF.

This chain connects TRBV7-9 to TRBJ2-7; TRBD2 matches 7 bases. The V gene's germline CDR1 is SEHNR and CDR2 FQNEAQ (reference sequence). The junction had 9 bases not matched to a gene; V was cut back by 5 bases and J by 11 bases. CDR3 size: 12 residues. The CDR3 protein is CASSPIQGGEYF. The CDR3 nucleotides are TGTGCCAGCAGCCCAATTCAGGGAGGGGAGTACTTC.

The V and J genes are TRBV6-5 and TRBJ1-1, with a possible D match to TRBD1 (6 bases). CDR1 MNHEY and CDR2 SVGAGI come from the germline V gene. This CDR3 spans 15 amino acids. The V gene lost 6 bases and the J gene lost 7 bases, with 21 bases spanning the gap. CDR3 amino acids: CASRPVEGGSREAFF. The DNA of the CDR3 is TGTGCCAGCAGACCAGTCGAGGGGGGGTCCCGTGAAGCTTTCTTT.

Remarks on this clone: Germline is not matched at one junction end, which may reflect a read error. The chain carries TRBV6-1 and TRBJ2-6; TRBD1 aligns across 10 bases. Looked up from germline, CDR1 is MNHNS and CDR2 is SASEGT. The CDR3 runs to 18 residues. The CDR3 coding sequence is TGTGCCATCAGTGAGGGACAGGGGAAATTCCTTGGGGCCAACGTCCTGACTTTC. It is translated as CAISEGQGKFLGANVLTF.

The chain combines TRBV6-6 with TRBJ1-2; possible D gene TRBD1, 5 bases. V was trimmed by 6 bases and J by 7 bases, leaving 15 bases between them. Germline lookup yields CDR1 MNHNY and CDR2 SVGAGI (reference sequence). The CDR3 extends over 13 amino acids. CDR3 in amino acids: CASSPAYGTGYTF. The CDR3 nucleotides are TGTGCCAGCAGCCCGGCGTACGGGACTGGCTACACCTTC.

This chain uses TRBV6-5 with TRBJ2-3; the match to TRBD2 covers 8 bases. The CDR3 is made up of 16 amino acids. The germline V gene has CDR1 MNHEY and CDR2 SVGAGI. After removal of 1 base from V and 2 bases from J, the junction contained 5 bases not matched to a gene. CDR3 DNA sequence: TGTGCCAGCAGTTACTGGGGCGGGGGGCTCACAGATACGCAGTATTTT. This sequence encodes CASSYWGGGLTDTQYF.